This T cell receptor beta chain was documented in a study of cytomegalovirus exposure and HLA in healthy donors. Whole-study findings and limits: As a later analysis showed, several of the most significant clusters appeared to be linked to common viral pathogens. Earlier analysis found most TCR beta V segments productive about 90% or about 30% of the time.

The CDR3 runs to 15 residues. Germline V lookup: CDR1 SEHNR, CDR2 FQNEAQ (reference sequence). V dropped 5 bases and J dropped 0; count of bases not matched to a gene: 5. The PCR ran on 60 Vbeta and 13 Jbeta primers. TCRdb's table, derived via immunoSEQ multiplex PCR, lists solely in-frame clones and lacks some. Of 150,000 or so clones in the sample, about 70% were seen once. To note about this clone: Its target is unknown.

The sequence derives from a man younger than 35 in good health and CMV-seronegative. The chain uses TRBV7-9 and TRBJ2-3, with 7 bases fitting TRBD1. Sequencing used PBMCs. The CDR3 DNA follows: TGTGCCAGCAGCCCAGACAGGGCTAGCACAGATACGCAGTATTTT. Amino acids: CASSPDRASTDTQYF.